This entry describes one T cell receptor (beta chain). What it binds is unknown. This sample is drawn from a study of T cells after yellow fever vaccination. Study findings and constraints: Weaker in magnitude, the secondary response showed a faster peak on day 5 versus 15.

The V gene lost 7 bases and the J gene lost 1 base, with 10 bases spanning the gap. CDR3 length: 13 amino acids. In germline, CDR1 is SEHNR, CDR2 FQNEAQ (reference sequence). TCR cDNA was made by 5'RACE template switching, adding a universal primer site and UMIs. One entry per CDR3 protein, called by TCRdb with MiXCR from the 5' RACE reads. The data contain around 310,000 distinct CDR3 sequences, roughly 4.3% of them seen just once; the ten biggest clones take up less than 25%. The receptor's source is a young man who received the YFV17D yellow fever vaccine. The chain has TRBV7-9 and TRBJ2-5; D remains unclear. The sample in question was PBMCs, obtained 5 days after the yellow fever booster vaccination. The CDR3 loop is CASIRSLQETQYF. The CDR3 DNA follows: TGTGCCAGCATCAGGAGCCTCCAAGAGACCCAGTACTTC.